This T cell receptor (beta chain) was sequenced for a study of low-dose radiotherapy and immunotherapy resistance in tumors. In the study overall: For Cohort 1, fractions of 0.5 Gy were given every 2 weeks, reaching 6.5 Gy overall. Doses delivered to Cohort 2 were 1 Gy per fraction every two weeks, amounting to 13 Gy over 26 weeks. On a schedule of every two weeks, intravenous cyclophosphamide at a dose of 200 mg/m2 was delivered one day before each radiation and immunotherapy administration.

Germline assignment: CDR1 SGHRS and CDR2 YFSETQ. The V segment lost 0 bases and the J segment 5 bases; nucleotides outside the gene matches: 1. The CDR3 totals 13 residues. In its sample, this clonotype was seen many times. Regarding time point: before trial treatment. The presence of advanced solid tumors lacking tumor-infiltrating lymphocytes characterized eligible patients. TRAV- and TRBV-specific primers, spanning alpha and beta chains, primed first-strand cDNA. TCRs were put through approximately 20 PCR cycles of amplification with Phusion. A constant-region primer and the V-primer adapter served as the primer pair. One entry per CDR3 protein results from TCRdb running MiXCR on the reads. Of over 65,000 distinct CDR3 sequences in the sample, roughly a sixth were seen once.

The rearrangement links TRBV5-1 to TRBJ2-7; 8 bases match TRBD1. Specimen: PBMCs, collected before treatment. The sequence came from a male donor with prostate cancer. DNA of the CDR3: TGCGCCAGCAGCTTGGAACAGGGGGACGAGCAGTACTTC. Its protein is CASSLEQGDEQYF.